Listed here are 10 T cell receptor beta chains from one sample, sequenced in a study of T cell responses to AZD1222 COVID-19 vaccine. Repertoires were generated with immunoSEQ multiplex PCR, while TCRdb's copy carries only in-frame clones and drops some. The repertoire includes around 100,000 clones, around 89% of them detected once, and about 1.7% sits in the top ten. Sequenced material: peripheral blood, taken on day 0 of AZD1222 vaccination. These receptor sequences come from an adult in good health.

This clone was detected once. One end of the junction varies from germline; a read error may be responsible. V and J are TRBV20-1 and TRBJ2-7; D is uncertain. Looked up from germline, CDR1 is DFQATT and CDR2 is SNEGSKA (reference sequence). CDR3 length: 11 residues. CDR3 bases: TGCAGTGCTCGAGATGTCTCGGAGCAGTACTTC. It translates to CSARDVSEQYF.

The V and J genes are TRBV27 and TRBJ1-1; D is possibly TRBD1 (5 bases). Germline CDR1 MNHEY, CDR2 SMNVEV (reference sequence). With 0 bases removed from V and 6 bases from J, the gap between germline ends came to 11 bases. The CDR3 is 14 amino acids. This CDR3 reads CASSLSGGGAEAFF. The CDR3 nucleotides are TGTGCCAGCAGTTTATCGGGTGGGGGAGCTGAAGCTTTCTTT.

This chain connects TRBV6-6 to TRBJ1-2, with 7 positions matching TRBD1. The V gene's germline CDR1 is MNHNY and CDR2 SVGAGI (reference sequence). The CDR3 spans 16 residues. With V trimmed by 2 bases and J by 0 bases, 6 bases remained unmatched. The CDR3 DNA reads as TGTGCCAGCAGTTACGGCAGGGGGTTAGCTAACTATGGCTACACCTTC. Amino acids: CASSYGRGLANYGYTF.

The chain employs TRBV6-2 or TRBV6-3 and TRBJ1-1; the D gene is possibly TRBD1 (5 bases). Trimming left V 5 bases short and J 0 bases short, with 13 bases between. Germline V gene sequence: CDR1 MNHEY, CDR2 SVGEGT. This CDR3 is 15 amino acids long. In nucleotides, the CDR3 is TGTGCCAGCAGTCCCGGGACGGGCTTGAACACTGAAGCTTTCTTT. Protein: CASSPGTGLNTEAFF.

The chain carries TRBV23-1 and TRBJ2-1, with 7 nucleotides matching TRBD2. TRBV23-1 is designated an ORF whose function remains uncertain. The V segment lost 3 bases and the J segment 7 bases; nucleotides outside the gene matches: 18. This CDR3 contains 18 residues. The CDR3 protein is CASSHSPRPGLLLNEQFF. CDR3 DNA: TGCGCCAGCAGTCATTCCCCCCGCCCGGGACTATTACTGAATGAGCAGTTCTTC.

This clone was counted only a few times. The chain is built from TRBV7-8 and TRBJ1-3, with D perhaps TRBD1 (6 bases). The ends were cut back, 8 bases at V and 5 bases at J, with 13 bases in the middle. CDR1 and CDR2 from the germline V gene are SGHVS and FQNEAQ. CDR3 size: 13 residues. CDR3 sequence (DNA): TGTGCCAGCGCCTCAGGGGCGCGAAACACCATATATTTT. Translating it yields CASASGARNTIYF.

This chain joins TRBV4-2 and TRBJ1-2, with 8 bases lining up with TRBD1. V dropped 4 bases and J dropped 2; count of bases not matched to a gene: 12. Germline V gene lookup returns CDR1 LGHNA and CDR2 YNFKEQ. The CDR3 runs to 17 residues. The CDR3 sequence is CASSRGIQGAKNYGYTF. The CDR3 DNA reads TGTGCCAGCAGCCGTGGCATCCAGGGGGCAAAGAACTATGGCTACACCTTC.

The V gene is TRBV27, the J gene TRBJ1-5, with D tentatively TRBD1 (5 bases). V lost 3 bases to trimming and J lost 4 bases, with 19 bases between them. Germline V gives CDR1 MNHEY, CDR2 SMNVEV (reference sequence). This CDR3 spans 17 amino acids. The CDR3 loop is CASSLGDGGISNQPQHF. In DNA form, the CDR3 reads TGTGCCAGCAGTTTGGGCGATGGGGGTATAAGTAATCAGCCCCAGCATTTT.

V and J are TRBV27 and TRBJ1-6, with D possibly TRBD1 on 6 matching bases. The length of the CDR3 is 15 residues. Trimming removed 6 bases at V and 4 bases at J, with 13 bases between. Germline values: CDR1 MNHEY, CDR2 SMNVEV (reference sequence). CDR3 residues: CASSSPGHYNSPLHF. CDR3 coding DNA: TGTGCCAGCAGCTCGCCGGGACATTATAATTCACCCCTCCACTTT.

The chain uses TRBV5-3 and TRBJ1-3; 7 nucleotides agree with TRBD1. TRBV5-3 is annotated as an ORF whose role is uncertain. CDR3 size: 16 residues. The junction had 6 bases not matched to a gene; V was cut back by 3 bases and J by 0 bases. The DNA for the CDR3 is TGTGCCAGAAGCTGGAACAGGGGCCCCTCTGGAAACACCATATATTTT. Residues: CARSWNRGPSGNTIYF.